Below are 21 T cell receptor beta chains sequenced from a single sample in a study of beta chain features in type 1 diabetes. Isolated RNA was reverse transcribed in full, so expressed TCRB transcripts were sequenced. Measured with immunoSEQ multiplex PCR; TCRdb has only the in-frame clones, and not every one. The sample records 200,000 to 300,000 clones, about 25% being singletons. The sample taken for sequencing was central memory CD4+ T cells from blood. These receptors all stem from a man aged 25-45 years in good health.

This clone was seen more than once but under ten times. This chain joins TRBV11-2 and TRBJ2-7, with 13 bases fitting TRBD2. The V gene's germline CDR1 is SGHAT and CDR2 FQNNGV. V lost 5 bases, J lost 2 bases, and 6 bases stayed unmatched. This CDR3 is 16 amino acids long. CDR3 DNA sequence: TGTGCCAGCAGCGTAACTAGCGGGGGGGCCACCTACGAGCAGTACTTC. Protein: CASSVTSGGATYEQYF. Supplemented by reference TRBV11-2 and TRBJ2-7, the full variable domain reads EAGVAQSPRYKIIEKRQSVAFWCNPISGHATLYWYQQILGQGPKLLIQFQNNGVVDDSQLPKDRFSAERLKGVDSTLKIQPAKLEDSAVYLCASSVTSGGATYEQYFGPGTRLTVT.

Only a few counts were recorded for this clone. The rearrangement uses TRBV5-1 and TRBJ2-1, with 8 bases identical to TRBD2. The CDR3 is 15 amino acids. CDR1 and CDR2 (germline): SGHRS, YFSETQ. V shed 4 bases, J shed 6 bases, and the junction held 9 bases outside the gene matches. This chain's CDR3 is CASSLAAGVSNEQFF. In nucleotides, the CDR3 is TGCGCCAGCAGCCTAGCAGCGGGGGTGAGCAATGAGCAGTTCTTC.

As for this clone: Other DNA sequences in this sample translate to the same CDR3. The genes are TRBV29-1 and TRBJ1-3; weak D call: TRBD1 (5 bases). Germline assignment: CDR1 SQVTM and CDR2 ANQGSEA. V lost 5 bases, J lost 1 base, and 9 bases lay in between. The CDR3 has 13 amino acids. The CDR3 loop reads CSVYQGSGNTIYF. CDR3 nucleotides: TGCAGCGTTTACCAGGGTTCTGGAAACACCATATATTTT.

This rearrangement joins TRBV7-2 to TRBJ1-1; 7 nucleotides align to TRBD1. J was trimmed by 9 bases and V by 4 bases; bases with no gene match: 8. This CDR3 region has 13 residues. Germline V lookup: CDR1 SGHTA, CDR2 FQGNSA. The CDR3 nucleotides read TGTGCCAGCAGCTCCTCGACAGGGAGAAAAGCTTTCTTT. It codes for CASSSSTGRKAFF.

The rearrangement links TRBV10-3 to TRBJ2-1; the D is unclear. With 7 bases removed from V and 3 bases from J, the gap between germline ends came to 10 bases. CDR3 length equals 13 residues. Germline V CDR1 and CDR2: ENHRY, SYGVKD. In nucleotides, the CDR3 is TGTGCCATCACCGAACTCCTCTACAATGAGCAGTTCTTC. This codes for CAITELLYNEQFF.

The V and J genes are TRBV30 and TRBJ2-3, with D unclear. V gave up 0 bases and J gave up 4 bases, with 8 bases separating them. The CDR3 length is 13 residues. CDR1 is GTSNPN and CDR2 is SVGIG in the germline V gene (reference sequence). CDR3 in amino acids: CAWSVQRADTQYF. The CDR3 coding sequence is TGTGCCTGGAGTGTACAAAGGGCAGATACGCAGTATTTT.

This clone was counted many times. This chain joins TRBV6-5 and TRBJ2-7; D is unclear. The CDR3 is 13 residues long. CDR1 and CDR2 from the germline V gene are MNHEY and SVGAGI. The V end lost 4 bases, the J end lost 3 bases, and 10 bases lay between the germline ends. The CDR3 region has the DNA TGTGCCAGCAGTTTGGCTAGTCGCTACGAGCAGTACTTC. Amino acid sequence: CASSLASRYEQYF.

This clone was found once. The genes are TRBV6-5 and TRBJ2-1; D is perhaps TRBD2 (5 bases). Trimming removed 6 bases from V and 0 bases from J, with 12 bases in between. Germline V lookup: CDR1 MNHEY, CDR2 SVGAGI. CDR3 length equals 15 residues. CDR3 bases: TGTGCCAGCAGGGAGACTGGGAGCTCCTACAATGAGCAGTTCTTC. Protein sequence: CASRETGSSYNEQFF.

This clone has just a few counts. The chain has TRBV2 and TRBJ2-5; possibly TRBD2 for D (5 bases). In germline, CDR1 is SNHLY, CDR2 FYNNEI. The V end lost 8 bases, the J end lost 4 bases, and 14 bases lay between the germline ends. This CDR3 has 13 amino acids. Here the CDR3 reads CASCRGRGETQYF. In DNA, the CDR3 is TGTGCCAGCTGTCGAGGGAGAGGAGAGACCCAGTACTTC. Based on the CDR3 plus reference TRBV2 and TRBJ2-5, the full variable domain is EPEVTQTPSHQVTQMGQEVILRCVPISNHLYFYWYRQILGQKVEFLVSFYNNEISEKSEIFDDQFSVERPDGSNFTLKIRSTKLEDSAMYFCASCRGRGETQYFGPGTRLLVL.

The chain recombines TRBV5-1 with TRBJ2-1, with 9 bases aligning to TRBD1. This CDR3 region has 14 residues. Germline V gives CDR1 SGHRS, CDR2 YFSETQ. The trim removed 0 bases at V and 7 bases at J, leaving 2 bases unmatched. Here the CDR3 reads CASSLGDRGNEQFF. The CDR3, as DNA: TGCGCCAGCAGCTTGGGTGACAGGGGGAATGAGCAGTTCTTC.

CDR3 loop: CASSLPLDTAGETQYF. The CDR3 DNA reads as TGTGCCAGCAGTTTGCCCCTCGACACCGCAGGAGAGACCCAGTACTTC. The chain recombines TRBV27 with TRBJ2-5, with D uncertain. The CDR3 runs 16 residues. V was pared by 3 bases and J by 4 bases, with 18 bases between. Germline values: CDR1 MNHEY, CDR2 SMNVEV (reference sequence).

CDR3: CASSQLTGGGSPLHF. CDR3 sequence (DNA): TGTGCCAGCAGCCAGTTAACAGGGGGCGGTTCACCCCTCCACTTT. The V gene is TRBV11-1, the J gene TRBJ1-6; 9 positions agree with TRBD1. With V trimmed by 5 bases and J by 9 bases, 8 bases remained unmatched. The germline gives CDR1 SGHAT, CDR2 FQDESV (reference sequence). This CDR3 has 15 residues.

The CDR3 nucleotides are TGCGCCAGCCACAATGAGGCGGGAACCGAGCAGTACTTC. Protein product: CASHNEAGTEQYF. The rearrangement joins TRBV5-1 to TRBJ2-7; TRBD2 is a possible D gene (6 bases). The CDR3 covers 13 residues. V was trimmed by 7 bases and J by 6 bases, leaving 17 bases between them. Per germline, CDR1 SGHRS and CDR2 YFSETQ.

The chain employs TRBV9 and TRBJ1-2; 8 bases align to TRBD1. Germline trimming cut 0 bases from V and 5 bases from J; bases unmatched to any gene: 6. The germline gives CDR1 SGDLS, CDR2 YYNGEE. The CDR3 is 15 residues long. In DNA, the CDR3 is TGTGCCAGCAGCGTAGGGGACAGGTCGCAGTATGGCTACACCTTC. Translating it yields CASSVGDRSQYGYTF. Using reference TRBV9 and TRBJ1-2 for the parts outside the CDR3, the full variable domain is DSGVTQTPKHLITATGQRVTLRCSPRSGDLSVYWYQQSLDQGLQFLIQYYNGEERAKGNILERFSAQQFPDLHSELNLSSLELGDSALYFCASSVGDRSQYGYTFGSGTRLTVV.

This clone has more than one count but fewer than ten. V and J are TRBV2 and TRBJ2-1; D may be TRBD2 (5 bases). The germline V gene encodes CDR1 SNHLY and CDR2 FYNNEI. V lost 7 bases, J lost 2 bases, and 12 bases lay in between. CDR3 length: 14 amino acids. In nucleotides, the CDR3 is TGTGCCAGCACTCCGGAGCGGACCTACAATGAGCAGTTCTTC. This sequence encodes CASTPERTYNEQFF.

The V gene is TRBV5-1, the J gene TRBJ2-7; TRBD1 matches at 7 bases. The CDR3 covers 11 residues. J was trimmed by 2 bases and V by 7 bases; bases with no gene match: 0. CDR1 is SGHRS and CDR2 is YFSETQ in the germline V gene. The CDR3 DNA sequence: TGCGCCAGCCAGGGGGCCTACGAGCAGTACTTC. It codes for CASQGAYEQYF.

The chain employs TRBV19 and TRBJ2-7; 8 nucleotides align to TRBD2. The CDR3 loop spans 16 amino acids. V lost 4 bases, J lost 2 bases, and 10 bases stayed unmatched. Germline V gene lookup returns CDR1 LNHDA and CDR2 SQIVND (reference sequence). The CDR3: CASSTLLAGGPYEQYF. Written as DNA, the CDR3 is TGTGCCAGTAGTACTCTGTTGGCGGGAGGCCCCTACGAGCAGTACTTC.

Only a few counts were recorded for this clone. The chain joins TRBV29-1 to TRBJ1-2; D ambiguous. The CDR3 is made up of 12 amino acids. Germline V gene data show CDR1 as SQVTM and CDR2 as ANQGSEA. V gave up 4 bases and J gave up 8 bases, with 14 bases separating them. CDR3 sequence: CSVARRGSGYTF. DNA for the CDR3: TGCAGCGTTGCCAGGCGTGGAAGCGGCTACACCTTC.

Note on this clone: The identical CDR3 is also encoded by other nucleotide sequences in the sample. This rearrangement joins TRBV2 to TRBJ2-2; TRBD1 matches 9 bases. Germline loops: CDR1 SNHLY, CDR2 FYNNEI. The junction had 3 bases not matched to a gene; V was cut back by 5 bases and J by 2 bases. The CDR3 is 15 residues long. This CDR3 is CASSRDRVNTGELFF. CDR3 sequence (DNA): TGTGCCAGCAGTAGGGACAGGGTCAACACCGGGGAGCTGTTTTTT.

This clone was detected only a few times. The V call is TRBV5-4, the J call TRBJ2-3; 9 bases map to TRBD1. This CDR3 comprises 16 residues. Germline V gene lookup returns CDR1 SGHNT and CDR2 YYREEE (reference sequence). The V segment lost 4 bases and the J segment 0 bases; nucleotides outside the gene matches: 6. As DNA, the CDR3 is TGTGCCAGCAGCCCTGGACAGGGGAGAAGCACAGATACGCAGTATTTT. The encoded protein is CASSPGQGRSTDTQYF.

This clone has a handful of counts. This chain connects TRBV5-1 to TRBJ2-1; 9 nucleotides align to TRBD2. V lost 2 bases, J lost 4 bases, and 4 bases stayed unmatched. From germline, CDR1 is SGHRS and CDR2 YFSETQ. This CDR3 is built from 15 residues. CDR3 loop: CASSFLTSGYNEQFF. The CDR3 DNA is TGCGCCAGCAGCTTCCTGACTAGCGGTTACAATGAGCAGTTCTTC.